The entry below describes one TCR beta chain. This entry is derived from a study of cytomegalovirus exposure and HLA in healthy donors. The study ran its PCR with 60 Vbeta and 13 Jbeta primers. Only in-frame clones appear in the TCRdb table, and some are missing; sequencing was by immunoSEQ multiplex PCR. Here the sample spans about 200,000 clones, roughly 78% being singletons. This CDR3 is 15 amino acids long. Germline CDR1 is SGHRS and CDR2 is YFSETQ. V shed 6 bases, J shed 2 bases, and the junction held 8 bases outside the gene matches. The gene calls are TRBV5-1 and TRBJ2-1; 7 bases align to TRBD2. Input material: PBMCs. The TCR was taken from a woman aged 30 to 39 in good health and CMV-seropositive. The CDR3 is CASNRGGSAYNEQFF. CDR3 DNA: TGCGCCAGCAATCGAGGCGGGAGCGCCTACAATGAGCAGTTCTTC.